The 25 T cell receptor beta chains below all came from one sample that was sequenced in a study of tumor-infiltrating lymphocytes in oesophageal squamous cell carcinoma. One entry per CDR3 protein, called by TCRdb with MiXCR from the PCR reads. The data contain about 24,000 distinct CDR3 sequences, 38% of them singletons. Sequencing was carried out using esophageal tumor tissue. The source is a male donor with esophageal squamous cell carcinoma.

This clonotype was seen repeatedly, ten times or more. CDR3: CAISESGQAFDRYTF. The CDR3 region has the DNA TGTGCCATCAGTGAGTCAGGACAGGCTTTTGATCGCTACACCTTC. The genes are TRBV10-3 and TRBJ1-2, with 7 bases aligning to TRBD1. Per germline, CDR1 ENHRY and CDR2 SYGVKD. This CDR3 is built from 15 residues. After removal of 0 bases from V and 9 bases from J, the junction contained 10 bases not matched to a gene.

This clonotype has a count of ten or more. At one end, the junction sequence differs from germline, possibly due to a read error. V is TRBV6-4 and J is TRBJ1-1; maybe TRBD1 (5 bases). The CDR3 is 14 residues long. Per germline, CDR1 MRHNA and CDR2 SNTAGT. CDR3 protein: CASSDGDPNSEAFF. For the CDR3, the DNA is TGTGCCAGCAGTGACGGGGACCCGAACTCTGAAGCTTTCTTT.

The rearrangement uses TRBV10-3 and TRBJ2-7, with D tentatively TRBD1 or TRBD2 (5 bases each). The germline CDR1 and CDR2 sequences are ENHRY and SYGVKD. Trimming left V 2 bases short and J 6 bases short, with 14 bases between. This CDR3 comprises 14 residues. CDR3 nucleotide sequence: TGTGCCATCAGTGAGAGCTGGGGGTCTGGCGAGCAGTACTTC. Residues: CAISESWGSGEQYF.

This clonotype is termed medium-sized. The chain carries TRBV7-8 and TRBJ2-7; 15 bases are shared with TRBD2. In germline, CDR1 is SGHVS, CDR2 FQNEAQ. The CDR3 extends over 16 amino acids. After removal of 5 bases from V and 2 bases from J, the junction contained 4 bases not matched to a gene. This chain's CDR3 is CASSGGTSGRTYEQYF. Here the CDR3 DNA reads TGTGCCAGCAGCGGCGGGACTAGCGGGAGGACCTACGAGCAGTACTTC.

This chain connects TRBV12-3 or TRBV12-4 to TRBJ2-5; unclear D gene. The tail of the sequence fits TRBJ2-7 better, so the J call may be wrong. The CDR3 covers 15 residues. CDR3 residues: CASSLGPISAYEQYF. The CDR3 DNA sequence: TGTGCCAGCAGTCTAGGACCGATTAGTGCCTACGAGCAGTACTTC.

This clonotype is medium-sized within its sample. V gene TRBV7-8 combines with J gene TRBJ2-3; tentatively, D is TRBD1 (6 bases). V was cut by 1 base and J by 12 bases, with 17 bases left in between. The CDR3 totals 14 residues. CDR1 and CDR2 (germline): SGHVS, FQNEAQ. CDR3 coding DNA: TGTGCCAGCAGCTTAGGGGACAACTACCTCCCCCAGTATTTT. Encoded protein: CASSLGDNYLPQYF.

This chain joins TRBV12-3 or TRBV12-4 and TRBJ2-3, with TRBD2 matching over 9 bases. V gave up 5 bases and J gave up 1 base; unmatched junction bases: 28. The CDR3 is 23 amino acids. In nucleotides, the CDR3 is TGTGCCAGCAGTCATCCGGGACAGAATCTATATGGCGGGAGGGCCGGAGGCACAGATACGCAGTATTTT. It yields the protein CASSHPGQNLYGGRAGGTDTQYF.

This clonotype appeared a single time. CDR3 in amino acids: CASSLAQYNEQFF. DNA for the CDR3: TGTGCCAGCAGCTTAGCCCAATACAATGAGCAGTTCTTC. The chain couples TRBV7-2 to TRBJ2-4; D unclear. Near its end, the DNA agrees better with TRBJ2-1, so the J call may be wrong. CDR3 length: 13 amino acids. Germline CDR1 and CDR2: SGHTA and FQGNSA.

In its sample, this clonotype was seen a few times. The chain recombines TRBV7-6 with TRBJ2-3; no reliable D call. Germline CDR1 and CDR2: SGHVS and FNYEAQ. Trimming cost V 3 bases and J 6 bases, with 10 bases left between them. CDR3 size: 13 residues. CDR3 coding DNA: TGTGCCAGCAGCTTTAACGGTGGGGATACGCAGTATTTT. Its translation: CASSFNGGDTQYF.

Many counts were recorded for this clonotype. The V and J genes are TRBV6-1 and TRBJ2-1; tentatively, D is TRBD2 (5 bases). The CDR3 has 13 residues. Germline V gives CDR1 MNHNS, CDR2 SASEGT. Between the trimmed V and J ends, which lost 11 bases and 3 bases, there was a span of 14 bases. The chain's CDR3 is CASSGLLYNEQFF. CDR3 in DNA: TGTGCCTCCTCAGGACTCCTCTACAATGAGCAGTTCTTC.

Concerning this clonotype: One junction end disagrees with the germline gene, perhaps due to a read error. This sequence joins TRBV19 and TRBJ2-7; 9 positions agree with TRBD1. This CDR3 has 20 residues. CDR1 and CDR2 from the germline V gene are LNHDA and SQIVND (reference sequence). The CDR3 spells CASIVEIPGTGITPNSPLHF. CDR3 nucleotides: TGTGCCAGTATAGTTGAGATACCCGGGACAGGGATTACTCCAAATTCACCCCTCCACTTC.

This clonotype was seen many times. The gene calls are TRBV27 and TRBJ2-1, with D possibly TRBD1 on 8 matching bases. From germline, CDR1 is MNHEY and CDR2 SMNVEV (reference sequence). V was clipped by 10 bases and J by 10 bases, with 23 bases between them. The CDR3 is 14 amino acids. In nucleotides, the CDR3 is TGTGCCACCTACGGACAGGGAGGGGCCCGAGAGCAGTTCTTC. Amino acids: CATYGQGGAREQFF.

V is TRBV28 and J is TRBJ2-7, with D unresolved. V lost 1 base to trimming and J lost 0 bases, with 7 bases between them. The CDR3 runs to 14 residues. Per the germline V gene, CDR1 is MDHEN and CDR2 is SYDVKM. The CDR3 protein is CASSLYPASYEQYF. CDR3 coding DNA: TGTGCCAGCAGTTTATATCCGGCCTCCTACGAGCAGTACTTC.

V and J are TRBV27 and TRBJ2-1; 9 bases line up with TRBD2. The ends lost 4 bases at V and 5 bases at J; junction bases unmatched: 9. The CDR3 loop spans 16 amino acids. Germline-derived CDR1 and CDR2 are MNHEY and SMNVEV (reference sequence). CDR3 amino acids: CASSSPGAGGDNEQFF. Here the CDR3 DNA reads TGTGCCAGCAGTTCCCCGGGCGCGGGAGGGGACAATGAGCAGTTCTTC.

The sample holds a few counts of this clonotype. This sequence may be a read error, since a much larger clone differs from it by one base. This chain links TRBV6-1 with TRBJ2-1, with TRBD2 as a possible D gene (7 bases). CDR1 and CDR2 (germline): MNHNS, SASEGT. Trimming removed 5 bases from V and 10 bases from J, with 21 bases in between. CDR3 size: 15 residues. Here the CDR3 DNA reads TGTGCCAGCAGTTCCAGGGGCGGGGGTAACTACGAGCAGTTCTTC. Translating it yields CASSSRGGGNYEQFF.

A remark on this clonotype: This likely comes from a read error, as the CDR3 has no conserved phenylalanine or tryptophan at its end. No DNA is shown, since the ends of the CDR3 on it are uncertain; the CDR3 is the one TCRdb lists. The chain uses TRBV6-6 and TRBJ2-1; TRBD1 is the table's D call and was not checked against the DNA. Germline lookup yields CDR1 MNHNY and CDR2 SVGAGI (reference sequence). The CDR3 has 19 amino acids, counting both end residues. The CDR3 sequence: CASSYLGSTGGVYGYTFGS.

The rearrangement links TRBV10-2 to TRBJ2-4; the match to TRBD2 covers 8 bases. CDR1 is WSHSY and CDR2 is SAAADI in the germline V gene. J gave up 15 bases and V 3 bases, and 16 bases lay outside the gene matches. The CDR3 sequence is 15 residues long. The CDR3 loop is CASSDTGLDTGELYF. The CDR3 bases are TGCGCCAGCAGTGATACGGGACTAGACACCGGGGAGCTGTACTTC.

On this clonotype itself: Given the absence of the conserved phenylalanine or tryptophan at the CDR3 end, a read error is likely. The limits of the CDR3 on the DNA are not certain, so only TCRdb's listed CDR3 is given. The chain is built from TRBV7-3 and TRBJ2-4. Germline CDR1 and CDR2: SGHTA and FQGTGA. 8 amino acids form the CDR3, both terminal residues included. CDR3 in amino acids: CASSPRPT.

The chain uses TRBV2 and TRBJ2-2; TRBD2 matches at 12 bases. The CDR3 loop spans 17 amino acids. With V trimmed by 4 bases and J by 4 bases, 7 bases remained unmatched. Germline-derived CDR1 and CDR2 are SNHLY and FYNNEI. The CDR3 spells CASSAPLAGGRTGELFF. In DNA, the CDR3 is TGTGCCAGCAGTGCCCCTCTAGCGGGGGGGCGCACCGGGGAGCTGTTTTTT.

This clonotype was counted only a few times. This chain links TRBV4-2 with TRBJ2-2; 8 bases fit TRBD1. The germline gives CDR1 LGHNA, CDR2 YNFKEQ. Losses at the gene ends were 1 base for V and 1 base for J; bases not matched to a gene: 8. The CDR3 totals 18 residues. CDR3 DNA sequence: TGTGCCAGCAGCCAAGGTCGGACCAGGGGGCTGAACACCGGGGAGCTGTTTTTT. Its protein is CASSQGRTRGLNTGELFF.

The rearrangement links TRBV7-6 to TRBJ2-3; TRBD1 matches 8 bases. The last part of the DNA fits TRBJ2-1 better; the J call may be wrong. CDR1 and CDR2 (germline): SGHVS, FNYEAQ. This CDR3 has 12 amino acids. The CDR3 spells CASSFGTGEQFF. DNA for the CDR3: TGTGCCAGCAGCTTTGGGACAGGAGAGCAGTTCTTC.

The chain uses TRBV7-8 and TRBJ2-5; D not certain. The J call is doubtful: the DNA matches TRBJ2-7 better. The CDR3 has 12 residues. Germline-derived CDR1 and CDR2 are SGHVS and FQNEAQ. The CDR3 DNA is TGTGCCAGCAGCTTTGACTCCTACGAGCAGTACTTC. Translated, it gives CASSFDSYEQYF.

DNA for the CDR3: TGTGCCAGCAGCTACGGACTAGCGGGATCCAACGAGCAGTACTTC. It translates to CASSYGLAGSNEQYF. The chain uses TRBV5-6 and TRBJ2-5; TRBD2 matches at 12 bases. The J call may be faulty, since TRBJ2-7 better matches the DNA end. Germline loops: CDR1 SGHDT, CDR2 YYEEEE. The CDR3 sequence is 15 residues long.

This clonotype was seen many times. The genes are TRBV2 and TRBJ2-1, with TRBD2 matching 12 bases. The junction had 6 bases not matched to a gene; V was cut back by 7 bases and J by 8 bases. Germline CDR1 and CDR2: SNHLY and FYNNEI. This CDR3 contains 14 residues. CDR3 region: CASTTSGREYEQFF. The CDR3 region has the DNA TGTGCCAGCACGACTAGCGGGAGAGAGTATGAGCAGTTCTTC.

This chain connects TRBV12-3 or TRBV12-4 to TRBJ1-4; 10 bases fit TRBD1. The DNA matches TRBJ1-5 better at its end, which makes the J call doubtful. CDR3 size: 14 residues. The CDR3 nucleotides are TGTGCCAGCAGTTTGGAGGGACAGGGGCAGCCCCAGCATTTT. It translates to CASSLEGQGQPQHF.